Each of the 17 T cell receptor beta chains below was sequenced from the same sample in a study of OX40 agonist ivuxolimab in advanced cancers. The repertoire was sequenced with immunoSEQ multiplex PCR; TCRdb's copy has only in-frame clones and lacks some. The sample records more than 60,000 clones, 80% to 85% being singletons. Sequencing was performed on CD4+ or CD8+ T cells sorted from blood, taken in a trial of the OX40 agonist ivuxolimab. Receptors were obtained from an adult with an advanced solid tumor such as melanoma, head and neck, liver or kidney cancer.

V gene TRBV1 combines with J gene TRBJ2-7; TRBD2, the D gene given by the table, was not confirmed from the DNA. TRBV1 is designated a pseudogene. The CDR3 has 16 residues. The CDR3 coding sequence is TGCACCAGCAGCCAAGAAATTCACTTCGCCCCCTACGAGCAGTACTTC. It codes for CTSSQEIHFAPYEQYF.

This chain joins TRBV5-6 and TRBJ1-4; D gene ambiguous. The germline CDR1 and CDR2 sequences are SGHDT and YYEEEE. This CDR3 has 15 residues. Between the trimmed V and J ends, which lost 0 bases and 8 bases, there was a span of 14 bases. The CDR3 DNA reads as TGTGCCAGCAGCTTGGTGGCACGACCGGGAGAAAAACTGTTTTTT. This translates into CASSLVARPGEKLFF.

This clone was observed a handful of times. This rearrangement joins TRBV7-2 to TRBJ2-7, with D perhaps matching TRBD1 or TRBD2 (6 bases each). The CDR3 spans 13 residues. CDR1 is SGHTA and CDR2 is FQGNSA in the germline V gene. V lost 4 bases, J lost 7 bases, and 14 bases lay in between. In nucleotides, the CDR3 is TGTGCCAGCAGCTCATATACAGGGAGGGAGCAGTACTTC. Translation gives CASSSYTGREQYF. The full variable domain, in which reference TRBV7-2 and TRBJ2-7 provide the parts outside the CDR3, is GAGVSQSPSNKVTEKGKDVELRCDPISGHTALYWYRQSLGQGLEFLIYFQGNSAPDKSGLPSDRFSAERTGGSVSTLTIQRTQQEDSAVYLCASSSYTGREQYFGPGTRLTVT.

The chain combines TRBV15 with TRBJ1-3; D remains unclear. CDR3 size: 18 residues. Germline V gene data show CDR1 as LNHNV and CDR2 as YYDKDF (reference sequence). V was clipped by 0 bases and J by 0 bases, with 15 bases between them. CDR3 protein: CATSRDHYSLNSGNTIYF. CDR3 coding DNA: TGTGCCACCAGCAGAGATCACTACAGTCTAAACTCTGGAAACACCATATATTTT. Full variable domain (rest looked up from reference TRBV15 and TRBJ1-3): DAMVIQNPRYQVTQFGKPVTLSCSQTLNHNVMYWYQQKSSQAPKLLFHYYDKDFNNEADTPDNFQSRRPNTSFCFLDIRSPGLGDTAMYLCATSRDHYSLNSGNTIYFGEGSWLTVV.

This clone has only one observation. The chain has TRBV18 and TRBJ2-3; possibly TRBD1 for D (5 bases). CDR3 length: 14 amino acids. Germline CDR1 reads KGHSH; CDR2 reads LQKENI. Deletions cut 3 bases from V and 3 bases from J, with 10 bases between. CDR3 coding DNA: TGTGCCAGCTCACCCCTAGACAGTACAGATACGCAGTATTTT. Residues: CASSPLDSTDTQYF.

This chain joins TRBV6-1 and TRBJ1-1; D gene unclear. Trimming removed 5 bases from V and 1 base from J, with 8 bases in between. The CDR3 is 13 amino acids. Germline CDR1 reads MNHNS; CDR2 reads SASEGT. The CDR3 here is CASSYGRNTEAFF. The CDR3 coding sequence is TGTGCCAGCAGTTATGGGAGGAACACTGAAGCTTTCTTT.

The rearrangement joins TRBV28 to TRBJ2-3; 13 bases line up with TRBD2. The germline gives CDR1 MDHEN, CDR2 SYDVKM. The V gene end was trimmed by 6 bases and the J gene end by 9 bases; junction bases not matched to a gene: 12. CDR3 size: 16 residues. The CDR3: CASRKLAGGPKGTQYF. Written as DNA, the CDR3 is TGTGCCAGCAGGAAACTAGCGGGGGGGCCAAAGGGGACGCAGTATTTT.

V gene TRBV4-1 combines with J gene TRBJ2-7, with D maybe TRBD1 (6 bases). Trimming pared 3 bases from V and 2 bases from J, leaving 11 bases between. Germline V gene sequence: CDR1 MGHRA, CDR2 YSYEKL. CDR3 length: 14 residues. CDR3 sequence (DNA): TGCGCCAGCAGCCATTCCGACAGGCCCTACGAGCAGTACTTC. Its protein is CASSHSDRPYEQYF.

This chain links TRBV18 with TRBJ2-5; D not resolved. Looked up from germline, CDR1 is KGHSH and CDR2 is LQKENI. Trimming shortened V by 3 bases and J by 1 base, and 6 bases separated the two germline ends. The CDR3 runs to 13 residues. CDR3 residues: CASSPAAQETQYF. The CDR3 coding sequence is TGTGCCAGCTCACCGGCAGCCCAAGAGACCCAGTACTTC.

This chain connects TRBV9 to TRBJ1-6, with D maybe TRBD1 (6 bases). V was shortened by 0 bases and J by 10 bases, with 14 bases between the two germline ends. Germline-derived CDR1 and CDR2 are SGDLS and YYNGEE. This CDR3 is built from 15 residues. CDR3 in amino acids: CASSVGDTAPSPLHF. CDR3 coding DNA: TGTGCCAGCAGCGTAGGGGACACCGCGCCGTCACCCCTCCACTTT.

The CDR3 DNA reads TGTGCCAGCTCACCATCAGGGGGGGCTGAAGCTTTCTTT. Translation gives CASSPSGGAEAFF. V is TRBV18 and J is TRBJ1-1; TRBD1 aligns across 7 bases. Unmatched junction bases numbered 3, after V lost 2 bases and J lost 6 bases. The CDR3 extends over 13 amino acids. Germline-derived CDR1 and CDR2 are KGHSH and LQKENI.

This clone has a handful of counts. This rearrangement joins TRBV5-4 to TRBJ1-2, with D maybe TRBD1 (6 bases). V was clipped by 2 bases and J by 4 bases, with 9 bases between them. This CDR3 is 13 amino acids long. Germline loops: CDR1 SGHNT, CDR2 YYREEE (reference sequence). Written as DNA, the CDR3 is TGTGCCAGCAGCTTTGAGGGGGGCTATGGCTACACCTTC. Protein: CASSFEGGYGYTF.

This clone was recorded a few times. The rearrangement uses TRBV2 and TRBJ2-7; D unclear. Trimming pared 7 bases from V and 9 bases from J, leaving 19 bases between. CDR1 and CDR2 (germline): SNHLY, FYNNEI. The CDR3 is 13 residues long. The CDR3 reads CASNIMPRSGQYF. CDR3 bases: TGTGCCAGCAATATAATGCCCCGGTCCGGGCAGTACTTC.

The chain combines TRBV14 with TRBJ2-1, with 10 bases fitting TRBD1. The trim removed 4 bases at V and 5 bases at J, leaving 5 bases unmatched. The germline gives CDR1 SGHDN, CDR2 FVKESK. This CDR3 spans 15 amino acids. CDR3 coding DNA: TGTGCCAGCAGCCTCGACAGGGGGCGCCACAATGAGCAGTTCTTC. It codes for CASSLDRGRHNEQFF.

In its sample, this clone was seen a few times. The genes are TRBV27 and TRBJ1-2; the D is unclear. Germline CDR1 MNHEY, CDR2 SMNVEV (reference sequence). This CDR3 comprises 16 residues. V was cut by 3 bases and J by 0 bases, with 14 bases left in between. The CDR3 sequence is CASSFSAGEANYGYTF. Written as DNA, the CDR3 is TGTGCCAGCAGTTTTTCCGCCGGAGAAGCTAACTATGGCTACACCTTC.

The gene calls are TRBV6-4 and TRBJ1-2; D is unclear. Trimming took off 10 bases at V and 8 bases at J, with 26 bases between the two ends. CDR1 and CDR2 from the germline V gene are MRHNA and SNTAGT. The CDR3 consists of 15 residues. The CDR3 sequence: CATPAGSSKTGGYTF. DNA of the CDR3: TGTGCCACCCCAGCCGGGTCTAGTAAAACGGGCGGCTACACCTTC.

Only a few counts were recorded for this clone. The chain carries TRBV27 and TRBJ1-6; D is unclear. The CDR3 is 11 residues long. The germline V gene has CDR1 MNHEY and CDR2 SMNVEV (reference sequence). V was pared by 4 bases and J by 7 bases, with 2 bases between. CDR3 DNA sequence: TGTGCCAGCAGTTCGAATTCACCCCTCCACTTT. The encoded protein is CASSSNSPLHF.